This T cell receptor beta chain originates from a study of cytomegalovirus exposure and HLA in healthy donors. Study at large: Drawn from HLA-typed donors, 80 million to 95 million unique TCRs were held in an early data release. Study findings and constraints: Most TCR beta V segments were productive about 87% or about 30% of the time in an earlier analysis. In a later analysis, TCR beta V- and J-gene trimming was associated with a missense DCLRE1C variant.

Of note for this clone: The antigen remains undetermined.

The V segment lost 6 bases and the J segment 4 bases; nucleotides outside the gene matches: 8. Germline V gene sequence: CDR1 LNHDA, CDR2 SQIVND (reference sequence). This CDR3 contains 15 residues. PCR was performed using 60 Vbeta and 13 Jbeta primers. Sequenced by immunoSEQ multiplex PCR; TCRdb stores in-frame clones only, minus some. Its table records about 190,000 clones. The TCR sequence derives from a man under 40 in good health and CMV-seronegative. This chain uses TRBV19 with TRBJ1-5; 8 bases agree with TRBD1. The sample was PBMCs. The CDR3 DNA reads TGTGCCAGTAGCCTCTTTCAGGGGGCAAATCAGCCCCAGCATTTT. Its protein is CASSLFQGANQPQHF.